The 15 T cell receptor beta chains below all came from one sample that was sequenced in a study of regulatory T cells in long-lasting Graves disease. Time point given: newly diagnosed GD, antithyroid drugs for less than 3 months. The authors made the TCR library using RNA they extracted from PBMCs. Construction of TCR beta libraries relied on iRepertoire HTBI primers and on Arm-PCR targeting CDR3 regions. TCRdb independently ran MiXCR on the multiplex PCR reads; one entry per CDR3 protein. The sample has 540,000 or so distinct CDR3 sequences; about 14% are singletons. These data were also reused for a study on T cells in Graves' hyperthyroidism and ophthalmopathy.

This sample comprised peripheral blood mononuclear cells (PBMCs), obtained at new diagnosis, from a patient treated with antithyroid drugs. Source of these receptors: a man younger than 40 with Graves disease.

This clonotype was picked up a small number of times. CDR3 nucleotides: TGTGCCAGCAGCCGGGGACTAGCGGGGCCCGGTGAGACCCAGTACTTC. Its protein product is CASSRGLAGPGETQYF. The gene calls are TRBV6-1 and TRBJ2-5; 13 bases match TRBD2. Germline V lookup: CDR1 MNHNS, CDR2 SASEGT. This CDR3 has 16 amino acids. V lost 6 bases to trimming and J lost 5 bases; unmatched junction nucleotides: 9.

This clonotype has at least ten counts. The chain uses TRBV3-1 and TRBJ2-5; D is undetermined. The CDR3 is 15 amino acids. With 0 bases removed from V and 5 bases from J, the gap between germline ends came to 13 bases. The germline V gene encodes CDR1 LGHDT and CDR2 YNNKEL (reference sequence). CDR3 sequence: CASSQDGPTQETQYF. DNA for the CDR3: TGTGCCAGCAGCCAAGATGGGCCTACACAGGAGACCCAGTACTTC.

The chain recombines TRBV2 with TRBJ2-1, with 13 bases lining up with TRBD2. The CDR3 sequence is 15 residues long. The ends lost 9 bases at V and 6 bases at J; junction bases unmatched: 8. Germline CDR1 and CDR2: SNHLY and FYNNEI. Here the CDR3 reads CASRIGTSGANEQFF. The CDR3 nucleotides read TGTGCCAGTCGAATCGGGACTAGCGGGGCCAATGAGCAGTTCTTC.

This clonotype was recorded at least ten times. The chain couples TRBV27 to TRBJ2-1; perhaps TRBD1 as D (6 bases). The CDR3 totals 14 residues. Between the trimmed V and J ends, which lost 7 bases and 9 bases, there was a span of 19 bases. CDR1 and CDR2 from the germline V gene are MNHEY and SMNVEV (reference sequence). The CDR3 nucleotides read TGTGCCAGCACCGTCGGACAGAATCTGGGTGAGCAGTTCTTC. Protein: CASTVGQNLGEQFF.

This clonotype was observed many times. CDR3 DNA: TGTGCCAGCAGTCCTGGACTAGCGGCCCACAATGAGCAGTTCTTC. Its protein product is CASSPGLAAHNEQFF. J is TRBJ2-1 and V is TRBV2; 10 bases fit TRBD2. CDR1 SNHLY and CDR2 FYNNEI come from the germline V gene. The trim removed 5 bases at V and 5 bases at J, leaving 6 bases unmatched. There are 15 residues in the CDR3. The variable domain in full, completed from reference TRBV2 and TRBJ2-1, reads EPEVTQTPSHQVTQMGQEVILRCVPISNHLYFYWYRQILGQKVEFLVSFYNNEISEKSEIFDDQFSVERPDGSNFTLKIRSTKLEDSAMYFCASSPGLAAHNEQFFGPGTRLTVL.

The sample holds many counts of this clonotype. The chain links TRBV6-1 to TRBJ2-7; D is possibly TRBD1 (6 bases). CDR1 is MNHNS and CDR2 is SASEGT in the germline V gene. CDR3 length: 13 amino acids. Trimming took off 10 bases at V and 2 bases at J, with 15 bases between the two ends. The DNA for the CDR3 is TGTGCCACCCAGGAAGGGGGAACCTACGAGCAGTACTTC. This encodes CATQEGGTYEQYF.

This clonotype came up a few times. V usage is TRBV15 and J usage is TRBJ2-5; possibly TRBD2 for D (5 bases). This CDR3 contains 13 residues. Trimming left V 0 bases short and J 5 bases short, with 7 bases between. Germline CDR1 is LNHNV and CDR2 is YYDKDF (reference sequence). This chain's CDR3 is CATSREVAETQYF. For the CDR3, the DNA is TGTGCCACCAGCAGAGAGGTAGCGGAGACCCAGTACTTC.

This clonotype appeared many times. The chain is built from TRBV18 and TRBJ1-3; TRBD1 aligns across 7 bases. The J segment lost 0 bases and the V segment lost 3 bases, leaving 2 bases of the junction unmatched. The CDR3 is 15 residues long. CDR1 and CDR2 (germline): KGHSH, LQKENI. This chain's CDR3 is CASSPTGASGNTIYF. The CDR3, as DNA: TGTGCCAGCTCACCTACAGGGGCCTCTGGAAACACCATATATTTT.

In its sample, this clonotype was seen a few times. The missing conserved phenylalanine or tryptophan at the end of this CDR3 makes a read error likely. The gene calls are TRBV3-1 and TRBJ1-1; tentatively, D is TRBD1 (6 bases). The germline gives CDR1 LGHDT, CDR2 YNNKEL (reference sequence). The ends were cut back, 1 base at V and 6 bases at J, with 15 bases in the middle. This CDR3 is built from 15 residues. CDR3 loop: CASSQGPGAGAEAFL. DNA for the CDR3: TGTGCCAGCAGCCAAGGGCCGGGGGCTGGGGCTGAAGCTTTCCTT.

This clonotype was observed a few times. The chain has TRBV5-1 and TRBJ2-5, with 15 bases fitting TRBD2. V dropped 0 bases and J dropped 5; count of bases not matched to a gene: 14. CDR1 SGHRS and CDR2 YFSETQ come from the germline V gene. The length of the CDR3 is 20 residues. The CDR3 coding sequence is TGCGCCAGCAGCTTGGCCCCAAGCAGCGGACTAGCGGGAGGGGAGGAGACCCAGTACTTC. This translates into CASSLAPSSGLAGGEETQYF.

This clonotype was recorded at least ten times. The rearrangement links TRBV20-1 to TRBJ1-4; D might be TRBD1 (6 bases). The germline V and J ends were trimmed by 0 bases and 16 bases, with 24 bases remaining between them. This CDR3 contains 15 residues. Germline CDR1 DFQATT, CDR2 SNEGSKA (reference sequence). The CDR3 protein is CSARDEGEAGHFQFF. The CDR3, as DNA: TGCAGTGCTAGAGATGAGGGGGAAGCAGGTCACTTTCAGTTTTTT.

This clonotype was observed a few times. The chain employs TRBV6-4 and TRBJ2-3, with TRBD2 identical over 9 bases. CDR1 and CDR2 from the germline V gene are MRHNA and SNTAGT. The CDR3 extends over 16 amino acids. Trimming cost V 5 bases and J 0 bases; bases outside gene matches: 6. DNA of the CDR3: TGTGCCAGCAGTCAAGGACTAGCGCCCAGCACAGATACGCAGTATTTT. Translated: CASSQGLAPSTDTQYF.

In this sample, this clonotype turned up many times. V and J are TRBV28 and TRBJ2-5, with unresolved D. The V gene's germline CDR1 is MDHEN and CDR2 SYDVKM. V dropped 6 bases and J dropped 2 bases, with 10 bases sitting between them. The CDR3 runs to 13 residues. The CDR3 nucleotides are TGTGCCAGCAGCCCCTCTCGGCAAGAGACCCAGTACTTC. Its translation is CASSPSRQETQYF.

This clonotype was counted ten times or more. The rearrangement uses TRBV19 and TRBJ2-5, with D perhaps TRBD2 (6 bases). The CDR3 is 15 residues long. CDR1 is LNHDA, CDR2 SQIVND, per germline (reference sequence). V was shortened by 5 bases and J by 4 bases, with 17 bases between the two germline ends. The CDR3 loop is CASSSRGTGRETQYF. The DNA for the CDR3 is TGTGCCAGTAGTTCAAGAGGGACTGGGCGAGAGACCCAGTACTTC.

This clonotype was seen ten or more times. This chain joins TRBV6-1 and TRBJ1-5; possible D gene TRBD1, 5 bases. Germline CDR1 is MNHNS and CDR2 is SASEGT. V lost 6 bases and J 2 bases, leaving 5 bases between the germline ends. The CDR3 is 12 residues long. The CDR3 loop is CASSRGNQPQHF. As DNA, the CDR3 is TGTGCCAGCAGCAGGGGCAATCAGCCCCAGCATTTT.